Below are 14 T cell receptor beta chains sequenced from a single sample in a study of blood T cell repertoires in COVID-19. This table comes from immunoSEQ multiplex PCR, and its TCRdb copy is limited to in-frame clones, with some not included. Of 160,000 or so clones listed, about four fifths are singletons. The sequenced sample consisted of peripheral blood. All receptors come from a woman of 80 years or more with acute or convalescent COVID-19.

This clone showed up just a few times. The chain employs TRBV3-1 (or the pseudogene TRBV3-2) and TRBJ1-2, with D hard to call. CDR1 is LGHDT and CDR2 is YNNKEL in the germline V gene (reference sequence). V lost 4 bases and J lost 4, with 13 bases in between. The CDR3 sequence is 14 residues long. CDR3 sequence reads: CASSRKGVGYGYTF. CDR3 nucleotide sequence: TGTGCCAGCAGCCGGAAGGGAGTAGGCTATGGCTACACCTTC.

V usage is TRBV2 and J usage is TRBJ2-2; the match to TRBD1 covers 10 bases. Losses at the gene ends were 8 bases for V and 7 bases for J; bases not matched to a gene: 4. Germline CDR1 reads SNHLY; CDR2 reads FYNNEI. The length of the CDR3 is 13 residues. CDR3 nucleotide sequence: TGTGCCAGCTCGGGACAGGGGTACGGGGAGCTGTTTTTT. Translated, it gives CASSGQGYGELFF. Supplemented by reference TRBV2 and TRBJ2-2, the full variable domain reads EPEVTQTPSHQVTQMGQEVILRCVPISNHLYFYWYRQILGQKVEFLVSFYNNEISEKSEIFDDQFSVERPDGSNFTLKIRSTKLEDSAMYFCASSGQGYGELFFGEGSRLTVL.

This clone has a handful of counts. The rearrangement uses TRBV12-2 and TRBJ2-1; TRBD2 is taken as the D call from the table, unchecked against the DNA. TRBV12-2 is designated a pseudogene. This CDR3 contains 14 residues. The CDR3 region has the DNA TGTGCAAGTCAGACAAGCGGGGGGGCCTATGAGCAGTTCTTC. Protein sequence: CASQTSGGAYEQFF.

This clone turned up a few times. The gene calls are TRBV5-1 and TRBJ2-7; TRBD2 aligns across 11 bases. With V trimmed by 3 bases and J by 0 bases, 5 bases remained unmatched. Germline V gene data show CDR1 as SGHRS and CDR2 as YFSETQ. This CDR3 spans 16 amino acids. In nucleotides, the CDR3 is TGCGCCAGCAGCTACCGACTAGCGGGGACCTCCTACGAGCAGTACTTC. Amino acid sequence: CASSYRLAGTSYEQYF.

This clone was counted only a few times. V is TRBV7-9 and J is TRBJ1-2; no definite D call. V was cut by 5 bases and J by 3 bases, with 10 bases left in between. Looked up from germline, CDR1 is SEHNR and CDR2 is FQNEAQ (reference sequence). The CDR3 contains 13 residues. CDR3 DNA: TGTGCCAGCAGCCTCGGGGTCGACTATGGCTACACCTTC. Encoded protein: CASSLGVDYGYTF.

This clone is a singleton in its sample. CDR3 amino acids: CASSSRLDTEAFF. In DNA form, the CDR3 reads TGTGCCAGCAGCTCACGGTTGGACACTGAAGCTTTCTTT. The chain carries TRBV5-4 and TRBJ1-1; D remains unclear. Trimming stripped 3 bases from V and 3 bases from J, with 9 bases between. The CDR3 extends over 13 amino acids. Germline loops: CDR1 SGHNT, CDR2 YYREEE (reference sequence).

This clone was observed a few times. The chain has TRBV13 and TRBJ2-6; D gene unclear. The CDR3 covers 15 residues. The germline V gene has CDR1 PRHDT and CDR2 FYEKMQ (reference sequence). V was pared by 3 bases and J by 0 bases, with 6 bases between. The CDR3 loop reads CASSFKSSGANVLTF. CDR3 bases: TGTGCCAGCAGCTTTAAGAGCTCTGGGGCCAACGTCCTGACTTTC. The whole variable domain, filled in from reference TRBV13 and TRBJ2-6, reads AAGVIQSPRHLIKEKRETATLKCYPIPRHDTVYWYQQGPGQDPQFLISFYEKMQSDKGSIPDRFSAQQFSDYHSELNMSSLELGDSALYFCASSFKSSGANVLTFGAGSRLTVL.

Here the CDR3 reads CSVRTSTDTQYF. In DNA, the CDR3 is TGCAGCGTCAGGACTAGCACAGATACGCAGTATTTT. The V and J genes are TRBV29-1 and TRBJ2-3, with a possible D match to TRBD2 (5 bases). Germline loops: CDR1 SQVTM, CDR2 ANQGSEA. This CDR3 is built from 12 residues. Deletions cut 6 bases from V and 0 bases from J, with 7 bases between.

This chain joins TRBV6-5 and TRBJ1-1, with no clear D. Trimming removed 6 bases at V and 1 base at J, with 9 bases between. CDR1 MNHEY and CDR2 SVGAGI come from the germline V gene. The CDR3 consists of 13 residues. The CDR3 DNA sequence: TGTGCCAGCAGGAGGCAGAAGAACACTGAAGCTTTCTTT. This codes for CASRRQKNTEAFF.

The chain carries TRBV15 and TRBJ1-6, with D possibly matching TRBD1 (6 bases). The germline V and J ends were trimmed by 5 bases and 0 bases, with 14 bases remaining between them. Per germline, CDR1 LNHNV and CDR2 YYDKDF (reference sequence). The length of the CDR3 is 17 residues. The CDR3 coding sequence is TGTGCCACCAGCGGAGGACAGAGGAGCTCCTATAATTCACCCCTCCACTTT. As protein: CATSGGQRSSYNSPLHF.

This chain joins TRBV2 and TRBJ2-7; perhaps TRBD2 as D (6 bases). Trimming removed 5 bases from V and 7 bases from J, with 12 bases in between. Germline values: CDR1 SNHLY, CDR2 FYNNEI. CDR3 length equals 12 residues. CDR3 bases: TGTGCCAGCAGTAGGGACTCCACGGAGCAGTACTTC. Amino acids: CASSRDSTEQYF.

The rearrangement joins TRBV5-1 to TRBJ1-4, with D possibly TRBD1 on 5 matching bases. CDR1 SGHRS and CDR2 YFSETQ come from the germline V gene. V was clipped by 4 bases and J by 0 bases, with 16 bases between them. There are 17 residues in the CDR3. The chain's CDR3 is CASSPSQVAATNEKLFF. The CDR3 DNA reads TGCGCCAGCAGCCCATCACAGGTAGCTGCAACTAATGAAAAACTGTTTTTT.

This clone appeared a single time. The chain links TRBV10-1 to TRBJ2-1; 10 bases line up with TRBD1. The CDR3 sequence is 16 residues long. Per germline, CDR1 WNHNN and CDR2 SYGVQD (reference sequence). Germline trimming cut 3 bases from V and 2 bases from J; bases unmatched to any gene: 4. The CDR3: CASSDSGTGAYNEQFF. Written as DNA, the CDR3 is TGCGCCAGCAGTGATTCCGGGACAGGGGCCTACAATGAGCAGTTCTTC.

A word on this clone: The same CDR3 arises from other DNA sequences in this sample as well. The CDR3 nucleotides read TGTGCCAGCAGCTTAGCAGGGGGTAGCAATCAGCCCCAGCATTTT. Protein product: CASSLAGGSNQPQHF. The chain links TRBV7-2 to TRBJ1-5; tentative D call: TRBD1 (6 bases). Trimming removed 0 bases from V and 0 bases from J, with 6 bases in between. CDR3 size: 15 residues. Germline values: CDR1 SGHTA, CDR2 FQGNSA.